The clone carrying this TCR beta chain was observed a few times. What it recognizes is unknown. The entry originates in a study of beta chain features in type 1 diabetes. Findings and limits, study-wide: In every one of the four CD4+ subsets, TCRB CDR3s were moderately but significantly shorter in Type 1 diabetes patients.

TCRB transcripts that were expressed got sequenced, as all of the isolated RNA had been reverse transcribed. The data were produced by immunoSEQ multiplex PCR, yet TCRdb's version contains in-frame clones alone and is incomplete. The sample holds around 260,000 clones, around 22% seen once. The material sequenced was naive CD4+ T cells from blood. The source is a woman in her thirties with type 1 diabetes.

The CDR3 region has the DNA TGTGCCAGCAGCTTAGCTCGCAGGGGCTACGAGCAGTACTTC. Amino acids: CASSLARRGYEQYF. The chain links TRBV7-9 to TRBJ2-7; a possible D gene is TRBD1 (6 bases). This CDR3 comprises 14 residues. CDR1 SEHNR and CDR2 FQNEAQ come from the germline V gene (reference sequence). V lost 0 bases to trimming and J lost 3 bases, with 9 bases between them.